The 16 T cell receptor beta chains listed next were all sequenced from one sample in a study of cytomegalovirus exposure and HLA in healthy donors. The PCR had 60 Vbeta and 13 Jbeta primers. Data came from immunoSEQ multiplex PCR; TCRdb stores just in-frame clones and leaves some out. The sample yields about 140,000 clones, 60% to 85% seen once. Sequencing input: PBMCs. Receptor source: a man aged 35-49 years in good health and CMV-seronegative.

The sample holds one count of this clone. This rearrangement joins TRBV7-9 to TRBJ1-2; 7 nucleotides line up with TRBD1. Germline values: CDR1 SEHNR, CDR2 FQNEAQ (reference sequence). The CDR3 runs to 15 residues. The trim removed 5 bases at V and 2 bases at J, leaving 8 bases unmatched. CDR3 region: CASSLKGAPNYGYTF. The CDR3 DNA reads TGTGCCAGCAGCCTAAAGGGGGCGCCCAACTATGGCTACACCTTC.

This clone came up once. J is TRBJ2-3 and V is TRBV6-1; 7 positions match TRBD2. The CDR3 has 15 amino acids. The V and J ends lost 8 bases and 2 bases, in that order; junction bases with no gene match: 10. Germline values: CDR1 MNHNS, CDR2 SASEGT. CDR3 region: CASADPSGATDTQYF. In DNA, the CDR3 is TGTGCCAGCGCCGACCCTAGCGGAGCCACAGATACGCAGTATTTT.

In its sample, this clone was seen a few times. V gene TRBV2 combines with J gene TRBJ2-7; 11 nucleotides agree with TRBD1. This CDR3 is 15 amino acids long. The germline CDR1 and CDR2 sequences are SNHLY and FYNNEI. V lost 8 bases to trimming and J lost 2 bases; unmatched junction nucleotides: 8. CDR3 region: CASAASGQGAYEQYF. In DNA form, the CDR3 reads TGTGCCAGCGCAGCCTCGGGACAGGGGGCCTACGAGCAGTACTTC.

V is TRBV28 and J is TRBJ2-7; 9 nucleotides agree with TRBD1. The CDR3 loop spans 15 amino acids. CDR1 MDHEN and CDR2 SYDVKM come from the germline V gene. V trimming: 3 bases; J trimming: 1 base; junction bases outside the gene matches: 4. Written as DNA, the CDR3 is TGTGCCAGCAGTTTCGACAGGGGGGGTTCCTACGAGCAGTACTTC. Its protein is CASSFDRGGSYEQYF. Looking up the rest from reference TRBV28 and TRBJ2-7 gives the full variable domain: DVKVTQSSRYLVKRTGEKVFLECVQDMDHENMFWYRQDPGLGLRLIYFSYDVKMKEKGDIPEGYSVSREKKERFSLILESASTNQTSMYLCASSFDRGGSYEQYFGPGTRLTVT.

This chain uses TRBV2 with TRBJ1-6, with D perhaps matching TRBD1 (6 bases). The CDR3 contains 14 residues. Germline CDR1 and CDR2: SNHLY and FYNNEI. V lost 6 bases to trimming and J lost 6 bases, with 12 bases between them. CDR3 sequence reads: CASRPDSLNSPLHF. The CDR3 coding sequence is TGTGCCAGCAGGCCGGACAGCCTTAATTCACCCCTCCACTTT.

The rearrangement joins TRBV30 to TRBJ2-2, with 7 bases lining up with TRBD2. The CDR3 is 16 amino acids. V was pared by 0 bases and J by 1 base, with 5 bases of the junction left unmatched. The germline CDR1 and CDR2 sequences are GTSNPN and SVGIG (reference sequence). The CDR3 coding sequence is TGTGCCTGGAGTGTAAGGGGCGGGGGGAACACCGGGGAGCTGTTTTTT. Protein: CAWSVRGGGNTGELFF.

The chain carries TRBV6-5 and TRBJ1-6, with 9 bases identical to TRBD1. The CDR3 has 12 residues. In germline, CDR1 is MNHEY, CDR2 SVGAGI. With 5 bases clipped from V and 18 bases from J, the junction kept 8 bases outside the gene matches. Here the CDR3 DNA reads TGTGCCAGCAGTCAACTTGGACAGGGGCCCCACTTT. Translating gives CASSQLGQGPHF.

The V gene is TRBV19, the J gene TRBJ2-5, with D possibly matching TRBD1 (7 bases). The J call may be wrong; the DNA end is better matched by TRBJ2-7. The CDR3 loop spans 13 amino acids. Germline assignment: CDR1 LNHDA and CDR2 SQIVND (reference sequence). CDR3 sequence: CASTTGRPDEQYF. In nucleotides, the CDR3 is TGTGCCAGCACGACAGGGAGGCCGGACGAGCAGTACTTC.

In DNA, the CDR3 is TGTGCCAGCAGTCAGGGAGGCTATGGCTACACCTTC. Amino acids: CASSQGGYGYTF. This chain links TRBV27 with TRBJ1-2, with D possibly being TRBD1 (5 bases). This CDR3 comprises 12 residues. With 5 bases removed from V and 4 bases from J, the gap between germline ends came to 8 bases. Germline V gives CDR1 MNHEY, CDR2 SMNVEV (reference sequence).

The rearrangement links TRBV6-6 to TRBJ2-7, with D tentatively TRBD2 (5 bases). This CDR3 contains 12 residues. V gave up 1 base and J gave up 5 bases, with 6 bases separating them. Germline V gives CDR1 MNHNY, CDR2 SVGAGI (reference sequence). CDR3 loop: CASSYYGNEQYF. CDR3 nucleotide sequence: TGTGCCAGCAGTTACTACGGGAACGAGCAGTACTTC.

This chain uses TRBV29-1 with TRBJ2-5, with D perhaps matching TRBD2 (6 bases). CDR1 SQVTM and CDR2 ANQGSEA come from the germline V gene. Trimming left V 5 bases short and J 4 bases short, with 26 bases between. There are 17 residues in the CDR3. This chain's CDR3 is CSVLLGARTTPGETQYF. The CDR3 coding sequence is TGCAGCGTTCTGCTCGGGGCCAGGACTACGCCCGGAGAGACCCAGTACTTC.

This chain connects TRBV11-2 to TRBJ2-7; possible D gene TRBD1, 6 bases. Germline lookup yields CDR1 SGHAT and CDR2 FQNNGV. The CDR3 totals 17 residues. V lost 5 bases and J lost 0, with 20 bases in between. The DNA for the CDR3 is TGTGCCAGCAGCCCTGGGGGTGGGGGCCTGAGCTCCTACGAGCAGTACTTC. Translating gives CASSPGGGGLSSYEQYF.

A word on this clone: At one end the junction does not follow the germline gene, possibly because of a read error. The chain combines TRBV7-9 with TRBJ2-7; 10 bases map to TRBD2. The CDR3 consists of 14 residues. Germline V gene lookup returns CDR1 SEHNR and CDR2 FQNEAQ (reference sequence). CDR3 sequence reads: CSSSLGLAIHEQYF. DNA for the CDR3: TGTTCCAGCAGCTTGGGACTAGCGATTCACGAGCAGTACTTC.

This chain links TRBV28 with TRBJ2-5; 10 bases align to TRBD1. The CDR3 totals 18 residues. Germline assignment: CDR1 MDHEN and CDR2 SYDVKM. After removal of 5 bases from V and 4 bases from J, the junction contained 16 bases not matched to a gene. The CDR3 nucleotides are TGTGCCAGCAGTGAGGGCGACTCCCGGGACAGGGGAATAGAGACCCAGTACTTC. The encoded protein is CASSEGDSRDRGIETQYF.

V and J are TRBV5-6 and TRBJ2-7, with 12 nucleotides matching TRBD2. Germline-derived CDR1 and CDR2 are SGHDT and YYEEEE. J gave up 3 bases and V 3 bases, and 4 bases lay outside the gene matches. This CDR3 is 15 amino acids long. The CDR3 DNA is TGTGCCAGCAGCTCAAGACTAGCGGGAGTCTACGAGCAGTACTTC. Translating it yields CASSSRLAGVYEQYF.

V usage is TRBV28 and J usage is TRBJ1-2; the match to TRBD1 covers 10 bases. After removal of 5 bases from V and 8 bases from J, the junction contained 17 bases not matched to a gene. Germline assignment: CDR1 MDHEN and CDR2 SYDVKM. This CDR3 is 17 amino acids long. The CDR3: CASSPFTRDRGSRGYTF. CDR3 coding DNA: TGTGCCAGCAGTCCTTTTACCCGGGACAGGGGTTCAAGGGGCTACACCTTC.